Included here is one T cell receptor (beta chain) sequence, with context. Its target is unknown. CD45RO-negative, CCR7-positively selected cells formed the naive CD8 fraction, excluding terminally differentiated effector memory CD45RA+ cells. The sample comes from a study of shared clonotypes between healthy human individuals. Study-level background: With ages of 18 to 49, the donors were two women and a few men.

The germline V gene encodes CDR1 LGHNT and CDR2 FRNRAP. V lost 0 bases to trimming and J lost 8 bases, with 17 bases between them. This CDR3 is 16 amino acids long. General study points: Rarefaction indicated that sorted-subset sequencing remained incomplete although depth was large.

The material for each subset, its genomic DNA, was split evenly across several immunoSEQ plates. Methods used by the authors: ImmunoSEQ only sent back junction sequences with no quality scores, so filtering was done differently. Here immunoSEQ multiplex PCR was the method, and the copy in TCRdb shows in-frame clones only, minus some. D and trimming come from the DNA, and the V and J calls and clone size come from that table. The sample shows 1.5 million to 2.5 million clones, around 96% of them seen only once. The sequence was collected from a man younger than 30 in good health. V and J are TRBV12-5 and TRBJ2-1; either TRBD1 or TRBD2 may supply D (6 bases each). Sequenced sample: naive CD8+ T cells sorted from blood. DNA of the CDR3: TGTGCTAGTGGTTTGGTAATCTCGTTAGGGGGGCATGAGCAGTTCTTC. Protein product: CASGLVISLGGHEQFF.